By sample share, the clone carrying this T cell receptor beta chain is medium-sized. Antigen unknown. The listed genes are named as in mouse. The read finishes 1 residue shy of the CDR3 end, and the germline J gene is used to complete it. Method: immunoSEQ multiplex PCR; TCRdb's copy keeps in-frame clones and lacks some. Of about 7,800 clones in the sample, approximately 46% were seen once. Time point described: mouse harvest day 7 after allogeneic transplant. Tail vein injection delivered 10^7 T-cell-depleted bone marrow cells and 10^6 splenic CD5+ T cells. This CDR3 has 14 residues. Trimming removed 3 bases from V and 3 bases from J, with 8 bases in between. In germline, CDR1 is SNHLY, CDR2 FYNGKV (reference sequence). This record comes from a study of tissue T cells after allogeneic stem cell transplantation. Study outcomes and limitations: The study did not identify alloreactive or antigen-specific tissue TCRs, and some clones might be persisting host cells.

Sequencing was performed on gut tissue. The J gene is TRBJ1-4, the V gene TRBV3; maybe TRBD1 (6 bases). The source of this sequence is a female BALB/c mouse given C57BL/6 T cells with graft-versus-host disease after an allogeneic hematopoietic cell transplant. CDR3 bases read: TGTGCCAGCAGCTTGGGGGGGCCCAACGAAAGATTATTT. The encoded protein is CASSLGGPNERLF. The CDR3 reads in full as CASSLGGPNERLFF. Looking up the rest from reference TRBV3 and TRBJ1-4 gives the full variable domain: GPKVLQIPSHQIIDMGQMVTLNCDPVSNHLYFYWYKQILGQQMEFLVNFYNGKVMEKSKLFKDQFSVERPDGSYFTLKIQPTALEDSAVYFCASSLGGPNERLFFGHGTKLSVL.